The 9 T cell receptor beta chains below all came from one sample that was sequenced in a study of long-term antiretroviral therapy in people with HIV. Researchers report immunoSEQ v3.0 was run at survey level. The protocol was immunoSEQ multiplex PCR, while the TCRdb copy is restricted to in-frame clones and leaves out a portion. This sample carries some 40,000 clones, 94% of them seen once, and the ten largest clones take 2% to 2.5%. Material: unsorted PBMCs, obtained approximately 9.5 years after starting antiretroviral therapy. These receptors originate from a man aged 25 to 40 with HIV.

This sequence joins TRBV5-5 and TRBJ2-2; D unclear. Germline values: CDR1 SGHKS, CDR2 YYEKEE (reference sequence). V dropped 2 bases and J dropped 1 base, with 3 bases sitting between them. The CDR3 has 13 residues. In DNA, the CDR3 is TGTGCCAGCAGCTTCGGGAACACCGGGGAGCTGTTTTTT. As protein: CASSFGNTGELFF.

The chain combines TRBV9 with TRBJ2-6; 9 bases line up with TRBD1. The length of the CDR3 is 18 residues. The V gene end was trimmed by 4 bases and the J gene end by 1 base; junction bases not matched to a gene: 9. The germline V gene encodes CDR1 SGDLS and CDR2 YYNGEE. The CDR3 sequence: CASSYPGQGSSGANVLTF. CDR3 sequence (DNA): TGTGCCAGCAGCTATCCGGGACAGGGCTCATCTGGGGCCAACGTCCTGACTTTC. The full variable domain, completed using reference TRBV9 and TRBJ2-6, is DSGVTQTPKHLITATGQRVTLRCSPRSGDLSVYWYQQSLDQGLQFLIQYYNGEERAKGNILERFSAQQFPDLHSELNLSSLELGDSALYFCASSYPGQGSSGANVLTFGAGSRLTVL.

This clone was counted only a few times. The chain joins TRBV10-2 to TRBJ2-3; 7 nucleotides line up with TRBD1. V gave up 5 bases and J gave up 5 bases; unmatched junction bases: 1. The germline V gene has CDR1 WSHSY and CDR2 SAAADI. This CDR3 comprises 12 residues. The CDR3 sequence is CASSQGVDTQYF. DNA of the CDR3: TGCGCCAGCAGTCAGGGGGTAGATACGCAGTATTTT.

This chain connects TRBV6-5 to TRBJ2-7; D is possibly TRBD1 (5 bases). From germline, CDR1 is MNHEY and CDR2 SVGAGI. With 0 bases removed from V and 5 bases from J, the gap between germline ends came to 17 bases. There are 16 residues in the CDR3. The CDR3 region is CASSYSIVGGAHEQYF. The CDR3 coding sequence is TGTGCCAGCAGTTACTCGATAGTTGGTGGGGCGCACGAGCAGTACTTC.

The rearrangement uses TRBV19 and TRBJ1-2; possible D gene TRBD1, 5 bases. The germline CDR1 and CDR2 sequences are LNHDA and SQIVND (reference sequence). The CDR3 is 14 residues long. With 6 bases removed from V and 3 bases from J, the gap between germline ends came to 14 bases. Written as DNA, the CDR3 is TGTGCCAGTAGGCTGACAGAGAACTACTATGGCTACACCTTC. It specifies CASRLTENYYGYTF.

The CDR3 region has the DNA TGTGCCAGCAGCGCCTCGCTTGGGGGGGGCTGGGATACGCAGTATTTT. Amino acid sequence: CASSASLGGGWDTQYF. The rearrangement uses TRBV9 and TRBJ2-3, with TRBD2 as a possible D gene (7 bases). The CDR3 length is 16 residues. Germline assignment: CDR1 SGDLS and CDR2 YYNGEE. The V gene lost 3 bases and the J gene lost 6 bases, with 20 bases spanning the gap.

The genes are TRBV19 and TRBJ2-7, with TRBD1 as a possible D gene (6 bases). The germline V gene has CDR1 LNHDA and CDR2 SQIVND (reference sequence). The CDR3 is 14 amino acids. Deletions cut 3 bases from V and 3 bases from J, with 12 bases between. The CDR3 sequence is CASSMGAGFYEQYF. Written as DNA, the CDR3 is TGTGCCAGTAGTATGGGGGCAGGGTTCTACGAGCAGTACTTC.

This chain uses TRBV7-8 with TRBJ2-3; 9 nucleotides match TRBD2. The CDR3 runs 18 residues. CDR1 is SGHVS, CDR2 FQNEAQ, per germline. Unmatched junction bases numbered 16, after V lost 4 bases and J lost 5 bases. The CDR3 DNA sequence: TGTGCCAGCAGCTCCCGAGAAGCGATGCGGGGGGGCGAAGATACGCAGTATTTT. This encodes CASSSREAMRGGEDTQYF.

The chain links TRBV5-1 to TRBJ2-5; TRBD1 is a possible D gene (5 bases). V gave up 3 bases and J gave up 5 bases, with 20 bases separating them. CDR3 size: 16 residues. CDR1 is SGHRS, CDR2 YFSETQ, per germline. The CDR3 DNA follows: TGCGCCAGCAGCTACCGTACCCAGGGTATCGGGGAGACCCAGTACTTC. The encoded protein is CASSYRTQGIGETQYF.